Given below is one T cell receptor beta chain in context. This sample is drawn from a study of control samples from healthy donors and cancer patients. Clones were sequenced by immunoSEQ multiplex PCR, and TCRdb holds only the in-frame ones, with some missing. The sample yields roughly 200,000 clones, roughly 93% seen once. This receptor was identified in a man between 18 and 29 years old in good health. Sequencing input: blood.

CDR3 bases: TGTGCCAGCAGCCCCGGTGAGGGGTATGAGCAGTTCTTC. It yields the protein CASSPGEGYEQFF. The chain recombines TRBV7-6 with TRBJ2-1; possibly TRBD1 or TRBD2 for D (5 bases each). The CDR3 has 13 amino acids. The germline V and J ends were trimmed by 5 bases and 8 bases, with 13 bases remaining between them. CDR1 is SGHVS, CDR2 FNYEAQ, per germline.